This TCR beta chain was identified during a study of CD8 T cells in Susac syndrome. Overall study: Susac syndrome patients were untreated, on corticosteroids with some adding intravenous immunoglobulin, or on intravenous immunoglobulin only. Study-wide points: The study recognized that the number of individuals in its TCR sequencing and HLA analysis was relatively small.

The germline gives CDR1 MNHEY, CDR2 SMNVEV (reference sequence). The CDR3 has 16 amino acids. The V gene end was trimmed by 6 bases and the J gene end by 6 bases; junction bases not matched to a gene: 9. Negative isolation yielded CD8+ and CD4+ T cells; FACS enriched TEMRA cells. Random hexamers were used to reverse transcribe the RNA input (about 0.45 to 1 ug). By means of immunoSEQ multiplex PCR, TCR beta CDR3 spanning 54 Vbeta and 13 Jbeta underwent amplification. TCRdb processed the immunoSEQ multiplex PCR reads anew with MiXCR; each CDR3 protein has one entry. The sample lists some 170,000 distinct CDR3 sequences, around 94% occurring once. Points on this clonotype: Its target is unknown.

The source is a human donor with Susac syndrome. The chain has TRBV27 and TRBJ2-2; TRBD2 aligns across 11 bases. Sequences were obtained from CD4+ T cells from PBMCs. The CDR3 sequence: CASRSSGTSGAGELFF. CDR3 bases: TGTGCCAGCAGATCCTCCGGGACTAGCGGCGCCGGGGAGCTGTTTTTT.